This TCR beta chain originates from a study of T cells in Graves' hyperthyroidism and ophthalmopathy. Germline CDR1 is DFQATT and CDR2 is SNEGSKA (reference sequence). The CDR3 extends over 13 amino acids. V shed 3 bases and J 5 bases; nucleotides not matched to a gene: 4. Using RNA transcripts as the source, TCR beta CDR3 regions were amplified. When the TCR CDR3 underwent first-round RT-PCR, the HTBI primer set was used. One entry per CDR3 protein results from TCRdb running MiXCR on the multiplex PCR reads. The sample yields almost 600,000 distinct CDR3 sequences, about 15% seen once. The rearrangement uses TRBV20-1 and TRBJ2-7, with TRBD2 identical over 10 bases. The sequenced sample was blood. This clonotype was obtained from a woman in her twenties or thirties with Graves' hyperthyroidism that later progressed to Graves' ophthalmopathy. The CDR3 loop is CSASTSGTHEQYF. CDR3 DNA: TGCAGTGCTAGCACTAGCGGGACCCACGAGCAGTACTTC.